This entry describes one T cell receptor beta chain. CDR3 length: 15 residues. The V gene's germline CDR1 is KGHSH and CDR2 LQKENI. With 0 bases removed from V and 9 bases from J, the gap between germline ends came to 15 bases. This entry belongs to a study of blood T cell repertoires in COVID-19. In the study overall: Some COVID-19 samples were acute and others convalescent; all came from the United States, Italy and Spain. T cells, B-cell-depleted T cells, or PBMCs provided the cDNA or gDNA that served as material.

As processed by the authors: For nucleated cells, counts were estimated from reference gene primer amplification. Profiled with immunoSEQ multiplex PCR; TCRdb holds only in-frame clones, not every one. V and J calls and clone size follow that table, whereas D and trimming were derived from the DNA. The table lists 350,000 to 400,000 clones, 90% of them singletons. This receptor was identified in a man between 18 and 35 years old with active or convalescent COVID-19. The sequenced material came from peripheral blood. The chain couples TRBV18 to TRBJ2-4, with D uncertain. The CDR3 sequence is CASSPPGPRVGIQYF. CDR3 coding DNA: TGTGCCAGCTCACCACCGGGCCCACGTGTGGGCATTCAGTACTTC.